This entry lists 20 T cell receptor delta chains sequenced from one sample in a study of γδ T cells in repeated Plasmodium falciparum infection. Gammadelta T cells were flow-sorted from PBMC into Vgamma9/Vdelta2+ and Vdelta2-negative populations for bulk analysis. TCRdb called clones from the multiplex PCR reads again using CATT. The profile shows about 89,000 delta-chain clones, over 1.1% of them singletons. The sample taken for sequencing was gamma-delta T cells from blood. All receptors come from a pool of human donors (malaria-infected and uninfected, not separated).

This clone appeared many times. This likely came from a read error, as a far larger clone is one base away. Other DNA sequences of this sample code for an identical CDR3. This chain uses TRDV1 with TRDJ1; 10 bases are shared with TRDD3. Matching the DNA to germline supplied the J gene, which TCRdb does not give. Germline CDR1 TSWWSYY, CDR2 QGS. The CDR3 is made up of 21 amino acids. The junction had 19 bases not matched to a gene; V was cut back by 1 base and J by 2 bases. The CDR3 DNA reads as TGTGCTCTTGGGGAACAATCCGGGTACTGGGGGATCTCCTCTGATACCGATAAACTCATCTTT. It codes for CALGEQSGYWGISSDTDKLIF.

In the case of this clone: For this DNA, TCRdb reports the protein of a much larger clone, which diverges at residue 11, most likely from a read error; the protein presented here is translated directly from the DNA. The chain employs TRDV1 and TRDJ1; 10 nucleotides match TRDD3. The J gene is absent in TCRdb and was assigned here via DNA matching to germline. The germline V gene encodes CDR1 TSWWSYY and CDR2 QGS. This CDR3 contains 17 residues. V was clipped by 1 base and J by 1 base; unmatched bases: 6. CDR3 loop: CALGERRGIRCTDKLIF. Here the CDR3 DNA reads TGTGCTCTTGGGGAACGTAGGGGGATACGCTGCACCGATAAACTCATCTTT.

To note about this clone: This may be a read error: a much more frequent sequence differs by one nucleotide. The chain employs TRDV1 and TRDJ1, with 8 bases aligning to TRDD3. TCRdb does not report a J gene; here it was assigned by matching the DNA to germline references. The CDR3 is made up of 19 amino acids. Trimming at V came to 5 bases and at J to 0 bases, leaving 17 bases not matched to a gene. The germline CDR1 and CDR2 sequences are TSWWSYY and QGS. The CDR3 nucleotides are TGTGCTCTTGGGAAAACCCTCGTCAGGGGGATAGGGTACACCGATAAACTCATCTTT. It translates to CALGKTLVRGIGYTDKLIF.

There are a few counts of this clone. TCRdb has a much larger clone's protein, which differs at residue 4 from the translation of this DNA, likely because of a read error; what is shown is the protein translated from the DNA. The chain couples TRDV1 to TRDJ2, with a possible D match to TRDD3 (5 bases). TCRdb is silent on the J gene; assignment here came from matching the DNA to germline. Germline CDR1 and CDR2: TSWWSYY and QGS. This CDR3 contains 16 residues. DNA for the CDR3: TGTGCTCTTGAGGAACGGGGGTGGACCCCGACAGCACAACTCTTCTTT. Translating it yields CALEERGWTPTAQLFF.

Concerning this clone itself: Within the sample, other DNA sequences also encode this same CDR3. V and J are TRDV3 and TRDJ1; D not certain. From germline, CDR1 is TVYSNPD and CDR2 GDNSRS (reference sequence). The CDR3 has 14 amino acids. The V end lost 4 bases, the J end lost 0 bases, and 15 bases lay between the germline ends. The chain's CDR3 is CASAARGYTDKLIF. The CDR3 coding sequence is TGTGCCTCCGCCGCGAGGGGTTACACCGATAAACTCATCTTT.

As for this clone: A far bigger clonotype differs at one base, so this is likely a read error. This same CDR3 is encoded by further DNA sequences in the sample. This chain joins TRDV2 and TRDJ1; a possible D gene is TRDD3 (6 bases). The CDR3 consists of 15 residues. Per germline, CDR1 GEAIGNYY and CDR2 EKD. Here the CDR3 reads CACDTVEEDTDKLIF. The CDR3 DNA reads TGTGCCTGTGACACCGTAGAAGAGGATACCGACAAACTCATCTTT.

On this clone itself: The TCRdb protein, from a much larger clone, departs from this DNA's translation at residue 5, likely by read error; the protein shown derives from the DNA. The rearrangement links TRDV1 to TRDJ1, with TRDD3 matching 10 bases. No J segment appears in TCRdb, so it was assigned here by matching the sequence to germline. The CDR3 spans 21 residues. Germline V CDR1 and CDR2: TSWWSYY, QGS. The CDR3, as DNA: TGCGCTCTTGGGAAACGGGGGGTACTGGGGGATGTTTCCTCGAGGGAGAGAAAACTCATCTTT. It translates to CALGKRGVLGDVSSRERKLIF.

Concerning this clone itself: For this DNA, TCRdb reports the protein of a much larger clone, which diverges at residue 9, most likely from a read error; the protein presented here is translated directly from the DNA. V gene TRDV1 combines with J gene TRDJ1; no clear D gene. Trimming shortened V by 0 bases and J by 0 bases, and 32 bases separated the two germline ends. The CDR3 is made up of 23 amino acids. Germline V gene lookup returns CDR1 TSWWSYY and CDR2 QGS. CDR3 in amino acids: CALGELSTSTVLHAPIYTDKLIF. CDR3 nucleotide sequence: TGTGCTCTTGGGGAACTAAGTACTTCGACAGTACTCCATGCGCCAATTTACACCGATAAACTCATCTTT.

To note about this clone: TCRdb shows a much larger clone's protein in place of this DNA's translation, and the two differ at residue 11, likely through a read error; the protein shown is translated from the DNA. This rearrangement joins TRDV1 to TRDJ1, with 9 bases identical to TRDD3. The J gene, absent from TCRdb, was called here by matching the DNA to germline. The CDR3 runs 21 residues. The trim removed 1 base at V and 1 base at J, leaving 19 bases unmatched. CDR1 is TSWWSYY and CDR2 is QGS in the germline V gene. The CDR3 bases are TGTGCTCTTGGGGAACATGGGTTTTTAGCTGCCCGCTGGGGGATCACCGATAAACTCATCTTT. Translating it yields CALGEHGFLAARWGITDKLIF.

Only a few counts were recorded for this clone. A far larger clone is one base from this, pointing to a likely read error. CDR3 in DNA: TGTGCCCTTGGGGAACTAGACCTTCCTACAACTACCTGGGGGATACGTAGGGCACAACTCTTCTTT. Its translation: CALGELDLPTTTWGIRRAQLFF. The rearrangement joins TRDV1 to TRDJ2, with TRDD3 identical over 12 bases. TCRdb leaves out the J gene; it was filled in here by matching the DNA to germline. CDR1 TSWWSYY and CDR2 QGS come from the germline V gene. The CDR3 is 22 amino acids.

Concerning this clone itself: A far larger clone differs by one base, so this is likely a read error. Other DNA sequences within the sample encode an identical CDR3. The chain links TRDV1 to TRDJ1, with 12 bases identical to TRDD3. The J gene, left out of TCRdb, was set here by checking the DNA against germline. The CDR3 consists of 23 residues. Trimming removed 3 bases from V and 2 bases from J; junction bases left unmatched: 25. The germline gives CDR1 TSWWSYY, CDR2 QGS. DNA of the CDR3: TGTGCTCTTGGGGATCCCACGACTTCCTACTGGGGGATACAGTCCCCGTATACCGATAAACTCATCTTT. Protein: CALGDPTTSYWGIQSPYTDKLIF.

This clone has more than one count but fewer than ten. TCRdb's protein for this DNA is that of a much larger clone and differs from the translation at residue 14, likely a read error; the protein shown is the DNA translation. The V gene is TRDV1, the J gene TRDJ1; 10 bases match TRDD3. The CDR3 contains 17 residues. In germline, CDR1 is TSWWSYY, CDR2 QGS. The chain's CDR3 is CALGEGVGGYDRDRLIF. CDR3 sequence (DNA): TGTGCTCTTGGGGAAGGAGTAGGGGGATACGATAGAGATAGACTCATCTTT.

This clone was detected ten times or more. TCRdb shows a much larger clone's protein in place of this DNA's translation, and the two differ at residue 4, likely through a read error; the protein shown is translated from the DNA. The rearrangement joins TRDV2 to TRDJ2, with D possibly matching TRDD3 (6 bases). This CDR3 contains 14 residues. Germline values: CDR1 GEAIGNYY, CDR2 EKD. The CDR3 sequence is CACGTWGLTAQLFF. CDR3 DNA: TGTGCCTGTGGCACCTGGGGATTGACAGCACAACTCTTCTTT.

This clone has just a few counts. The protein in TCRdb stems from a much larger clone and differs at residue 13 from this DNA's translation, likely a read error; here the protein is translated from the DNA. This rearrangement joins TRDV1 to TRDJ1, with 12 bases lining up with TRDD3. The J gene was not available in TCRdb and was assigned here by matching the DNA to germline segments. J lost 3 bases, V lost 4 bases, and 15 bases had no gene match. The CDR3 consists of 19 residues. CDR1 and CDR2 (germline): TSWWSYY, QGS. The DNA for the CDR3 is TGTGCTCTTGGGGGATGGTACTGGGGGATACCCGGCCTGTCCGATAAACTCATCTTT. This gives the protein CALGGWYWGIPGLSDKLIF.

A note on this clone: This is likely an artifact of a read error, given a far larger clone one base away. Other DNA sequences of this sample code for an identical CDR3. J is TRDJ1 and V is TRDV1; D might be TRDD3 (5 bases). TCRdb is silent on the J gene; assignment here came from matching the DNA to germline. The CDR3 covers 19 residues. The V gene's germline CDR1 is TSWWSYY and CDR2 QGS. CDR3 sequence reads: CALGERFTLTLVYTDKLIF. The CDR3 DNA follows: TGTGCTCTCGGGGAACGATTTACTCTAACCCTCGTGTACACCGATAAACTCATCTTT.

This clone was recorded at least ten times. The rearrangement links TRDV2 to TRDJ1, with 10 bases fitting TRDD3. V shed 3 bases, J shed 3 bases, and the junction held 21 bases outside the gene matches. Per germline, CDR1 GEAIGNYY and CDR2 EKD. This CDR3 spans 20 amino acids. The CDR3, as DNA: TGTGCCTGTGACCCCCTCGGCCGGGAATGGGCTGGGGGATATTCCGATAAACTCATCTTT. Translating it yields CACDPLGREWAGGYSDKLIF.

This clone has more than one count but fewer than ten. The translation of this DNA and the TCRdb protein of a much larger clone differ at residue 7, probably owing to a read error; the protein shown here is translated from the DNA. J is TRDJ1 and V is TRDV2, with 11 bases that match TRDD3. Germline CDR1 reads GEAIGNYY; CDR2 reads EKD. The CDR3 spans 21 residues. Unmatched junction bases numbered 18, after V lost 1 base and J lost 0 bases. CDR3 nucleotide sequence: TGTGCCTGTGACACGGCGCACTGGGGGATAGACTCCCCTATCGACACCGATAAACTCATCTTT. It is translated as CACDTAHWGIDSPIDTDKLIF.

This clone was observed a handful of times. The TCRdb record carries a much larger clone's protein, which differs from this DNA's translation at residue 17; a read error is the likely cause, and the protein listed here is the DNA translation. This sequence joins TRDV1 and TRDJ1; 13 nucleotides align to TRDD3. TCRdb offers no J gene call, so here the DNA was matched to germline to obtain one. The germline gives CDR1 TSWWSYY, CDR2 QGS. The CDR3 length is 23 residues. Unmatched junction bases numbered 22, after V lost 0 bases and J lost 3 bases. CDR3 DNA sequence: TGTGCTCTTGGGGAACTTGCCCCACCTCCTGTACTGGGGGATACGATTTGCCCCGATAAACTCATCTTT. Encoded protein: CALGELAPPPVLGDTICPDKLIF.

This clone showed up many times. TCRdb's protein for this DNA is that of a much larger clone and differs from the translation at residue 3, likely a read error; the protein shown is the DNA translation. The V gene is TRDV2, the J gene TRDJ1, with 10 nucleotides matching TRDD3. The CDR3 sequence is 16 residues long. Germline V gene data show CDR1 as GEAIGNYY and CDR2 as EKD. CDR3 DNA sequence: TGTGCCCGTGAGAAGATGGGGGATACCCTGAAGGATAAACTCATCTTT. It yields the protein CAREKMGDTLKDKLIF.

The table lists this clone with a few counts. The protein in this entry is translated from the DNA; at residue 20 it differs from the protein listed in TCRdb. The V gene is TRDV1; the J gene was not called; the D call in the table, TRDD3, was not verified against the DNA. Germline CDR1 reads TSWWSYY; CDR2 reads QGS. The length of the CDR3 is 22 residues. CDR3 protein: CALGHFSLQPSYWGTYTDKPIF. The DNA of the CDR3 is TGTGCTCTTGGGCACTTTTCCCTCCAACCGTCGTACTGGGGGACTTACACCGATAAACCCATCTTT.